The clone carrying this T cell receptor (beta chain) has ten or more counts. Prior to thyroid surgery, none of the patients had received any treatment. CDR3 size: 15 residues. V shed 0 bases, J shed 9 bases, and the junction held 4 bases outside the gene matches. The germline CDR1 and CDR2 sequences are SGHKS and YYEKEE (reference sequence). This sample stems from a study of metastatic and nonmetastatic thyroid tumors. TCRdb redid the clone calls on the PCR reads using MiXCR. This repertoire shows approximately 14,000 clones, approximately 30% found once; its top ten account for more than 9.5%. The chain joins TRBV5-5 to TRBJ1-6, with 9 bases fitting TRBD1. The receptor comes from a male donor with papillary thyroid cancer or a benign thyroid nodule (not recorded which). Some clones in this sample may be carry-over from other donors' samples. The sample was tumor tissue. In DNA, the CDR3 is TGTGCCAGCAGCTTGGCGGGACAGGGTGGTTCACCCCTCCACTTT. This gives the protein CASSLAGQGGSPLHF.